A single sample gave rise to the 32 T cell receptor beta chains below, sequenced in a study of vaccination effects on CD4 cells after COVID-19 (dated by TCRdb to between 2021 and 2024). These TCRs' antigens remain unknown. The ViraFEST assay stimulated PBMC with viral peptide pools and then used TCR sequencing to identify antigen-specific CD4+ T cell clonotypes by expansion. After less than 13 days of culture, CD4+ T cells were isolated with the EasySep CD4+ T cell isolation kit. Two doses of either the BNT162b2 or the mRNA-1273 mRNA SARS-CoV-2 vaccine were administered to participants. The library was produced with the immunoSEQ multiplex PCR assay. The immuneACCESS repertoire file appears here via TCRdb, limited to in-frame rearrangements. These files lack a portion of the clones; in checked studies, under half of the deficit traces to unresolved V genes, and the cause of the others is not known. Counted in this sample were roughly 70,000 clones; about 80% of them appeared once. The ten largest clones capture around 0.94% of the sample.

The sequencing used CD4+ T cells from PBMCs cultured with HCoV-OC43 spike peptides, collected after COVID-19 vaccination. Taken with the paper, the label for cell subset or site translates to: HCoV-OC43 spike overlapping peptide pool stimulation. All receptors derive from a human donor who received a COVID-19 vaccine.

The chain recombines TRBV3-1 (or the pseudogene TRBV3-2) with TRBJ1-3; a weak D match, TRBD1 (5 bases). From germline, CDR1 is LGHDT and CDR2 YNNKEL (reference sequence). The CDR3 length is 14 residues. Trimming removed 1 base at V and 2 bases at J, with 6 bases between. The CDR3 loop is CASSQGRAGNTIYF. For the CDR3, the DNA is TGTGCCAGCAGCCAAGGCAGGGCTGGAAACACCATATATTTT.

This chain uses TRBV5-4 with TRBJ2-5, with unresolved D. The V gene's germline CDR1 is SGHNT and CDR2 YYREEE (reference sequence). V shed 4 bases and J shed 0 bases, with 10 bases lying between them. The CDR3 is 14 residues long. The CDR3 DNA reads as TGTGCCAGCAGCCCGGCAGGCTACCAAGAGACCCAGTACTTC. This translates into CASSPAGYQETQYF.

This clone was seen just once. CDR3 loop: CASSGRTGGIPPEAQYF. CDR3 nucleotide sequence: TGTGCCAGTAGTGGCCGTACAGGGGGCATCCCGCCAGAGGCGCAGTATTTT. The gene calls are TRBV19 and TRBJ2-3; TRBD1 aligns across 9 bases. Per germline, CDR1 LNHDA and CDR2 SQIVND (reference sequence). Germline trimming cut 5 bases from V and 10 bases from J; bases unmatched to any gene: 19. The CDR3 has 17 amino acids.

The chain combines TRBV5-5 with TRBJ1-2; D gene uncertain. This CDR3 is built from 13 residues. CDR1 and CDR2 from the germline V gene are SGHKS and YYEKEE (reference sequence). V lost 0 bases and J 2 bases, leaving 5 bases between the germline ends. CDR3 bases: TGTGCCAGCAGCTTGGGCCGGAACTATGGCTACACCTTC. Amino acid sequence: CASSLGRNYGYTF.

CDR3 coding DNA: TGCGCCAGCAGTCCCGGACTTCATAATTCACCCCTCCACTTT. Its protein is CASSPGLHNSPLHF. The genes are TRBV10-2 and TRBJ1-6; D uncertain. Germline values: CDR1 WSHSY, CDR2 SAAADI. There are 14 residues in the CDR3. Trimming shortened V by 5 bases and J by 5 bases, and 10 bases separated the two germline ends.

Only one count was recorded for this clone. V and J are TRBV4-2 and TRBJ2-1; 7 nucleotides align to TRBD2. The germline gives CDR1 LGHNA, CDR2 YNFKEQ. This CDR3 spans 17 amino acids. J was trimmed by 1 base and V by 1 base; bases with no gene match: 7. The CDR3 sequence is CASSQGGGAQSYNEQFF. The CDR3 nucleotides are TGTGCCAGCAGCCAAGGGGGAGGGGCCCAGTCCTACAATGAGCAGTTCTTC.

Only a few counts were recorded for this clone. The chain carries TRBV5-1 and TRBJ2-2, with TRBD1 matching 9 bases. The CDR3 is 17 amino acids. V was clipped by 1 base and J by 6 bases; unmatched bases: 10. Germline CDR1 is SGHRS and CDR2 is YFSETQ. CDR3 coding DNA: TGCGCCAGCAGCTTGAGGTCGGGACAGGGATCCCCCGGGGAGCTGTTTTTT. It translates to CASSLRSGQGSPGELFF. Supplemented by reference TRBV5-1 and TRBJ2-2, the full variable domain reads KAGVTQTPRYLIKTRGQQVTLSCSPISGHRSVSWYQQTPGQGLQFLFEYFSETQRNKGNFPGRFSGRQFSNSRSEMNVSTLELGDSALYLCASSLRSGQGSPGELFFGEGSRLTVL.

The chain recombines TRBV19 with TRBJ1-5; D may be TRBD1 (6 bases). The CDR3 is made up of 14 amino acids. The ends were cut back, 7 bases at V and 6 bases at J, with 16 bases in the middle. Per the germline V gene, CDR1 is LNHDA and CDR2 is SQIVND (reference sequence). The CDR3 region is CASIDGQLGQPQHF. CDR3 nucleotide sequence: TGTGCCAGTATCGATGGACAGCTCGGTCAGCCCCAGCATTTT.

This clone has only a few counts. V and J are TRBV12-3 or TRBV12-4 and TRBJ2-1; TRBD1 is a possible D gene (5 bases). Trimming pared 1 base from V and 8 bases from J, leaving 9 bases between. This CDR3 comprises 13 residues. This chain's CDR3 is CASSLDRQDEQFF. In DNA, the CDR3 is TGTGCCAGCAGTTTAGACAGGCAGGATGAGCAGTTCTTC.

The J gene is TRBJ1-5, the V gene TRBV4-1; tentatively, D is TRBD1 (5 bases). Germline V lookup: CDR1 MGHRA, CDR2 YSYEKL. The CDR3 is 13 residues long. V was trimmed by 1 base and J by 7 bases, leaving 8 bases between them. The CDR3 region has the DNA TGCGCCAGCAGCCAAGCAGGGCGGCAGCCCCAGCATTTT. It is translated as CASSQAGRQPQHF.

This sequence joins TRBV11-2 and TRBJ2-3; 13 bases are shared with TRBD2. J lost 2 bases, V lost 4 bases, and 3 bases had no gene match. This CDR3 region has 16 residues. The V gene's germline CDR1 is SGHAT and CDR2 FQNNGV. The DNA for the CDR3 is TGTGCCAGCAGCTCAGGGACTAGCGGGGTCACAGATACGCAGTATTTT. Translation gives CASSSGTSGVTDTQYF. Supplemented by reference TRBV11-2 and TRBJ2-3, the full variable domain reads EAGVAQSPRYKIIEKRQSVAFWCNPISGHATLYWYQQILGQGPKLLIQFQNNGVVDDSQLPKDRFSAERLKGVDSTLKIQPAKLEDSAVYLCASSSGTSGVTDTQYFGPGTRLTVL.

V and J are TRBV14 and TRBJ2-3; possibly TRBD1 for D (6 bases). This CDR3 comprises 14 residues. CDR1 SGHDN and CDR2 FVKESK come from the germline V gene. Trimming removed 4 bases from V and 1 base from J, with 9 bases in between. The CDR3: CASSPHRGTDTQYF. The CDR3 DNA follows: TGTGCCAGCAGCCCTCACAGGGGCACAGATACGCAGTATTTT.

The sample holds one count of this clone. This sequence joins TRBV7-3 and TRBJ2-7; TRBD1 aligns across 7 bases. With V trimmed by 4 bases and J by 4 bases, 13 bases remained unmatched. The CDR3 contains 16 residues. Germline values: CDR1 SGHTA, CDR2 FQGTGA. This CDR3 reads CASSSMVATGMYEQYV. The DNA of the CDR3 is TGTGCCAGCAGCTCGATGGTAGCGACAGGGATGTACGAGCAGTACGTC.

The rearrangement joins TRBV5-1 to TRBJ2-5, with TRBD1 as a possible D gene (7 bases). The V end was cut by 2 bases, the J end by 5 bases, with 13 bases between. This CDR3 has 14 amino acids. Germline assignment: CDR1 SGHRS and CDR2 YFSETQ. The CDR3 nucleotides read TGCGCCAGCAGCTTTAGCCCAGGGGGGGAGACCCAGTACTTC. This codes for CASSFSPGGETQYF.

This chain connects TRBV7-9 to TRBJ2-5; D is perhaps TRBD2 (5 bases). CDR1 and CDR2 from the germline V gene are SEHNR and FQNEAQ (reference sequence). The CDR3 loop spans 14 amino acids. V lost 4 bases to trimming and J lost 2 bases, with 11 bases between them. CDR3 in DNA: TGTGCCAGCAGCTCCCGGGAATTACAAGAGACCCAGTACTTC. Translated, it gives CASSSRELQETQYF.

The CDR3 region has the DNA TGTGCCAGCAGCCAAGGCTACGAGCAGTACGTC. Its translation: CASSQGYEQYV. The chain combines TRBV14 with TRBJ2-7; D is uncertain. The germline gives CDR1 SGHDN, CDR2 FVKESK. V lost 1 base and J 3 bases, leaving 1 base between the germline ends. The CDR3 totals 11 residues.

The rearrangement joins TRBV7-8 to TRBJ2-7; 7 bases map to TRBD1. Germline CDR1 is SGHVS and CDR2 is FQNEAQ. The trim removed 5 bases at V and 2 bases at J, leaving 6 bases unmatched. The CDR3 runs to 14 residues. CDR3 sequence: CASSLRQGPYEQYV. For the CDR3, the DNA is TGTGCCAGCAGCCTAAGACAGGGACCCTACGAGCAGTACGTC.

This clone was found a few times. The rearrangement joins TRBV10-3 to TRBJ1-2; D not certain. The CDR3 is 14 amino acids. The germline CDR1 and CDR2 sequences are ENHRY and SYGVKD. Trimming cost V 3 bases and J 0 bases, with 8 bases left between them. CDR3 sequence reads: CAISDSRPNYGYTF. The DNA for the CDR3 is TGTGCCATCAGTGATTCACGTCCTAACTATGGCTACACCTTC.

This chain links TRBV6-2 or TRBV6-3 with TRBJ1-2, with D unclear. The V gene's germline CDR1 is MNHEY and CDR2 SVGEGT. The V and J ends lost 6 bases and 1 base respectively, with 6 bases between them. This CDR3 region has 12 residues. The CDR3 DNA reads as TGTGCCAGCAGCGAGGGTAACTATGGCTACACCTTC. Amino acid sequence: CASSEGNYGYTF.

The chain has TRBV7-8 and TRBJ2-5; 11 positions agree with TRBD2. Per the germline V gene, CDR1 is SGHVS and CDR2 is FQNEAQ. Trimming cost V 2 bases and J 5 bases; bases outside gene matches: 7. The CDR3 is made up of 16 amino acids. CDR3 loop: CASSLISGGAGETQYF. The DNA for the CDR3 is TGTGCCAGCAGCTTAATTAGCGGGGGGGCCGGGGAGACCCAGTACTTC.

The CDR3 here is CASSQDEGGYGYTF. The CDR3 region has the DNA TGTGCCAGCAGCCAAGATGAGGGGGGATATGGCTACACCTTC. This chain joins TRBV4-2 and TRBJ1-2; maybe TRBD1 (6 bases). The V end was cut by 0 bases, the J end by 5 bases, with 10 bases between. The germline V gene encodes CDR1 LGHNA and CDR2 YNFKEQ. The CDR3 extends over 14 amino acids.

This sequence joins TRBV24-1 and TRBJ2-4; 7 positions agree with TRBD2. The length of the CDR3 is 15 residues. The germline V gene encodes CDR1 KGHDR and CDR2 SFDVKD. V shed 2 bases and J 8 bases; nucleotides not matched to a gene: 8. CDR3 loop: CATSDSTGSGDIQYF. The DNA of the CDR3 is TGTGCCACCAGTGATTCCACGGGAAGCGGGGACATTCAGTACTTC.

The sample holds one count of this clone. V is TRBV6-2 or TRBV6-3 and J is TRBJ2-7; a weak D match, TRBD2 (5 bases). Trimming removed 5 bases from V and 0 bases from J, with 14 bases in between. Germline V gene data show CDR1 as MNHEY and CDR2 as SVGEGT. This CDR3 spans 15 amino acids. In DNA, the CDR3 is TGTGCCAGCAGTACCCCCTGGGAGTTCTCCTACGAGCAGTACGTC. Its protein product is CASSTPWEFSYEQYV.

This clone was counted a single time. The CDR3 coding sequence is TGTGCCAGCAGCCCCCAGACTGCAGTCTCGGGCACCTTC. Encoded protein: CASSPQTAVSGTF. The chain joins TRBV3-1 (or the pseudogene TRBV3-2) to TRBJ1-2; no reliable D call. V lost 4 bases and J 13 bases, leaving 19 bases between the germline ends. Germline CDR1 reads LGHDT; CDR2 reads YNNKEL (reference sequence). The CDR3 contains 13 residues.

The V and J genes are TRBV12-2 and TRBJ2-7; the DNA was not used to check the table's D call, TRBD2. TRBV12-2 is noted as a pseudogene. CDR3 length: 13 residues. The CDR3 DNA reads TGTGCAAGTCGCTTAGGCGGGCAGTACGAGCAGTACGTC. Its translation is CASRLGGQYEQYV.

The V and J genes are TRBV3-1 (or the pseudogene TRBV3-2) and TRBJ1-3; weak D call: TRBD1 (5 bases). This CDR3 region has 15 residues. V gave up 1 base and J gave up 2 bases, with 9 bases separating them. Looked up from germline, CDR1 is LGHDT and CDR2 is YNNKEL (reference sequence). CDR3 protein: CASSQARATGNTIYF. The CDR3 DNA reads as TGTGCCAGCAGCCAAGCCAGGGCTACTGGAAACACCATATATTTT.

The chain carries TRBV7-2 and TRBJ2-1, with 15 bases lining up with TRBD2. The CDR3 runs 17 residues. Trimming at V came to 5 bases and at J to 10 bases, leaving 12 bases not matched to a gene. Germline V gene data show CDR1 as SGHTA and CDR2 as FQGNSA. CDR3 region: CASSPRTSGGVIREQFF. The CDR3 DNA follows: TGTGCCAGCAGCCCCCGGACTAGCGGGGGGGTAATCAGGGAGCAGTTCTTC.

J is TRBJ2-2 and V is TRBV4-3; D gene unclear. The germline CDR1 and CDR2 sequences are LGHNA and YSLEER. The length of the CDR3 is 15 residues. The germline V and J ends were trimmed by 0 bases and 2 bases, with 7 bases remaining between them. The CDR3 is CASSQEGTNTGELFF. DNA of the CDR3: TGCGCCAGCAGCCAAGAAGGCACTAACACCGGGGAGCTGTTTTTT.

This clone was detected a few times. The V and J genes are TRBV5-5 and TRBJ1-2; 10 bases are a match to TRBD1. V trimming: 5 bases; J trimming: 2 bases; junction bases outside the gene matches: 3. There are 14 residues in the CDR3. Per germline, CDR1 SGHKS and CDR2 YYEKEE (reference sequence). In DNA form, the CDR3 reads TGTGCCAGCAGGACGGGACAGGGGAACTATGGCTACACCTTC. Amino acid sequence: CASRTGQGNYGYTF. Variable domain in full (rest from reference TRBV5-5 and TRBJ1-2): DAGVTQSPTHLIKTRGQQVTLRCSPISGHKSVSWYQQVLGQGPQFIFQYYEKEERGRGNFPDRFSARQFPNYSSELNVNALLLGDSALYLCASRTGQGNYGYTFGSGTRLTVV.

The chain combines TRBV7-9 with TRBJ2-2; 8 nucleotides line up with TRBD1. The CDR3 spans 16 residues. Trimming removed 6 bases from V and 0 bases from J; junction bases left unmatched: 6. Per the germline V gene, CDR1 is SEHNR and CDR2 is FQNEAQ (reference sequence). The CDR3 coding sequence is TGTGCCAGCAGAACTGAGGGACAGGCGAACACCGGGGAGCTGTTTTTT. Protein product: CASRTEGQANTGELFF.

Only a few counts were recorded for this clone. The rearrangement joins TRBV3-1 (or the pseudogene TRBV3-2) to TRBJ2-2, with 8 bases matching TRBD2. The germline gives CDR1 LGHDT, CDR2 YNNKEL (reference sequence). The CDR3 extends over 17 amino acids. The trim removed 1 base at V and 4 bases at J, leaving 8 bases unmatched. CDR3 in amino acids: CASSQAGGPKSTGELFF. The CDR3 DNA is TGTGCCAGCAGCCAAGCGGGGGGGCCTAAAAGCACCGGGGAGCTGTTTTTT.

V usage is TRBV4-1 and J usage is TRBJ1-3; TRBD1 aligns across 11 bases. Trimming removed 4 bases from V and 4 bases from J; junction bases left unmatched: 3. The CDR3 totals 15 residues. From germline, CDR1 is MGHRA and CDR2 YSYEKL. The CDR3 protein is CASSRGQGVGNTIYF. The DNA for the CDR3 is TGCGCCAGCAGCCGGGGACAGGGGGTCGGAAACACCATATATTTT.